This T cell receptor beta chain was captured by sequencing in a study of T-cell memory formation after mild COVID-19. This clonotype has a handful of counts. Its antigen is unknown. This CDR3 comprises 16 residues. Trimming removed 6 bases from V and 4 bases from J; junction bases left unmatched: 9. Germline assignment: CDR1 MNHEY and CDR2 SVGEGT. Whole-study results and caveats: Contracting clones from day 15 to 85 had balanced CD4/CD8; later expanders favoured CD4+. For second-wave clones that peaked at day 37, SARS-CoV-2 specificity went unverified. The appearance of some responding clones in pre-infection memory suggested that cross-reactive memory joined.

TCR alpha and TCR beta cDNA libraries carrying sample barcodes and UMIs came from 5'RACE with constant-segment primers. TCRdb itself ran the 5' RACE reads through MiXCR, one entry per CDR3 protein. The sample includes around 200,000 distinct CDR3 sequences, about 11% of them seen just once. This sequence was found in a man aged 18 to 35 who had mild COVID-19 (a few samples of this study predate the infection). Cell type and time point are not known. Input material: PBMCs or a T cell subset sorted from them (not recorded which). The rearrangement joins TRBV6-2 or TRBV6-3 to TRBJ2-5, with 12 bases aligning to TRBD2. CDR3 DNA sequence: TGTGCCAGCAGCCGCCGGACTAGCGGGGAAGGAGAGACCCAGTACTTC. Amino acid sequence: CASSRRTSGEGETQYF.